This TCR beta chain was recorded in a study of blood T cell repertoires in COVID-19. Study-level information: Sites in the United States, Italy and Spain provided acute and convalescent COVID-19 samples. T cells, B-cell-depleted T cells, or PBMCs provided the cDNA or gDNA that served as material.

J lost 4 bases, V lost 2 bases, and 9 bases had no gene match. The CDR3 is 16 residues long. Germline V gene lookup returns CDR1 SGHDN and CDR2 FVKESK. Original processing notes: The assay estimated nucleated cells by amplifying reference gene primers. Here immunoSEQ multiplex PCR was the method, and the copy in TCRdb shows in-frame clones only, minus some. V, J and clone size are those of that table, while D and trimming were read from the DNA. Among more than 150,000 clones, less than 95% were seen once, and the ten largest hold 0.6% to 0.9%. Sequencing used peripheral blood. The rearrangement joins TRBV14 to TRBJ1-2; 8 nucleotides match TRBD1. This TCR came from a man aged 30 to 39 with COVID-19, enrolled during active disease. This chain's CDR3 is CASSQRGGQGLYGYTF. The CDR3 bases are TGTGCCAGCAGCCAACGGGGTGGACAGGGTCTCTATGGCTACACCTTC.